The present entry profiles one T cell receptor (beta chain) with its context. The antigen remains unidentified. The record originates from a study of monozygotic twins with inflammatory bowel disease. Broader study findings: Patient repertoire variability may have increased through differing immunosuppressive treatments. IBD patients exhibited fewer clonotypes shared with other individuals than healthy twins, particularly with disease activity.

One entry per CDR3 protein, without DNA, is what TCRdb gives after re-calling the 5' RACE reads. The sample table sets out approximately 400,000 distinct CDR3 sequences. Sequencing input: blood. The TCR originated in a human donor with ulcerative colitis or Crohn's disease, or a healthy co-twin of an affected twin (not recorded which).

The CDR3 sequence: CASSLGQLSQETQYF. The rearrangement links TRBV5-1 to TRBJ2-5; the D gene TCRdb calls, TRBD1, cannot be checked with no DNA. From germline, CDR1 is SGHRS and CDR2 YFSETQ. The CDR3 sequence is 15 residues long. The whole variable domain, remainder taken from reference TRBV5-1 and TRBJ2-5, is KAGVTQTPRYLIKTRGQQVTLSCSPISGHRSVSWYQQTPGQGLQFLFEYFSETQRNKGNFPGRFSGRQFSNSRSEMNVSTLELGDSALYLCASSLGQLSQETQYFGPGTRLLVL.